The 12 T cell receptor beta chains given below trace back to one sample, sequenced in a study of radiation and T cells in renal cell carcinoma. The treatment was: treatment-naive control, cytoreductive nephrectomy. TCRdb's table, derived via immunoSEQ multiplex PCR, lists solely in-frame clones and lacks some. The data contain around 23,000 clones, over 50% of them singletons. Sequencing was performed on tumor tissue, taken from a patient whose treatment was nephrectomy without radiotherapy. These receptors were taken from a human donor with renal cell carcinoma.

This chain uses TRBV5-5 with TRBJ1-1; D gene uncertain. The CDR3 totals 15 residues. The germline gives CDR1 SGHKS, CDR2 YYEKEE (reference sequence). Trimming left V 3 bases short and J 0 bases short, with 12 bases between. CDR3 DNA sequence: TGTGCCAGCAGCTGGGCGGCCCAGATGAACACTGAAGCTTTCTTT. Protein: CASSWAAQMNTEAFF.

This clone rates as medium-sized. V is TRBV9 and J is TRBJ1-1, with TRBD1 matching 8 bases. V was clipped by 4 bases and J by 4 bases; unmatched bases: 3. The germline V gene has CDR1 SGDLS and CDR2 YYNGEE. This CDR3 has 13 residues. The CDR3 is CASSQTGATEAFF. CDR3 coding DNA: TGTGCCAGCAGCCAGACAGGGGCCACTGAAGCTTTCTTT.

This chain joins TRBV18 and TRBJ2-7; D gene ambiguous. Germline CDR1 is KGHSH and CDR2 is LQKENI. CDR3 size: 13 residues. Trimming stripped 1 base from V and 5 bases from J, with 9 bases between. The CDR3 nucleotides read TGTGCCAGCTCACCACTGATGGAAAACGAGCAGTACTTC. Translation: CASSPLMENEQYF.

The chain carries TRBV7-2 and TRBJ2-7; TRBD2 aligns across 8 bases. After removal of 5 bases from V and 6 bases from J, the junction contained 12 bases not matched to a gene. Germline V gene lookup returns CDR1 SGHTA and CDR2 FQGNSA. The CDR3 length is 15 residues. For the CDR3, the DNA is TGTGCCAGCAGCACGGGTTTGCGGGGGGCCCGCGAGCAGTACTTC. Protein product: CASSTGLRGAREQYF.

The chain links TRBV9 to TRBJ2-5; D is unresolved. The V end was cut by 0 bases, the J end by 1 base, with 10 bases between. The CDR3 is made up of 15 amino acids. Per the germline V gene, CDR1 is SGDLS and CDR2 is YYNGEE. CDR3 DNA sequence: TGTGCCAGCAGCGTAGTAGGGAACCCCCAAGAGACCCAGTACTTC. Encoded protein: CASSVVGNPQETQYF.

This clone turned up a few times. V and J are TRBV5-6 and TRBJ1-5; D might be TRBD1 (6 bases). There are 16 residues in the CDR3. V was trimmed by 4 bases and J by 3 bases, leaving 17 bases between them. Germline loops: CDR1 SGHDT, CDR2 YYEEEE. This CDR3 is CASSLGGARINQPQHF. In DNA, the CDR3 is TGTGCCAGCAGCCTTGGGGGGGCTAGGATCAATCAGCCCCAGCATTTT. Full variable domain (remainder filled in from reference TRBV5-6 and TRBJ1-5): DAGVTQSPTHLIKTRGQQVTLRCSPKSGHDTVSWYQQALGQGPQFIFQYYEEEERQRGNFPDRFSGHQFPNYSSELNVNALLLGDSALYLCASSLGGARINQPQHFGDGTRLSIL.

The chain combines TRBV5-1 with TRBJ2-6, with a possible D match to TRBD2 (5 bases). The CDR3 runs to 15 residues. Trimming left V 2 bases short and J 1 base short, with 7 bases between. Germline V gene data show CDR1 as SGHRS and CDR2 as YFSETQ. CDR3 nucleotide sequence: TGCGCCAGCAGCTTTGGAGGATCTGGGGCCAACGTCCTGACTTTC. This codes for CASSFGGSGANVLTF.

This chain joins TRBV7-6 and TRBJ2-1; 8 nucleotides align to TRBD2. The CDR3 contains 16 residues. Per germline, CDR1 SGHVS and CDR2 FNYEAQ. Trimming cost V 1 base and J 7 bases; bases outside gene matches: 9. The CDR3 loop reads CASSLGDGGAVNEQFF. The DNA of the CDR3 is TGTGCCAGCAGCTTAGGTGACGGGGGGGCGGTGAATGAGCAGTTCTTC. Looking up the rest from reference TRBV7-6 and TRBJ2-1 gives the full variable domain: GAGVSQSPRYKVTKRGQDVALRCDPISGHVSLYWYRQALGQGPEFLTYFNYEAQQDKSGLPNDRFSAERPEGSISTLTIQRTEQRDSAMYRCASSLGDGGAVNEQFFGPGTRLTVL.

The chain carries TRBV5-1 and TRBJ2-3; 15 bases agree with TRBD2. Germline CDR1 is SGHRS and CDR2 is YFSETQ. Trimming took 3 bases from V and 4 from J; bases not matched to a gene: 9. The CDR3 is 18 residues long. The CDR3 loop reads CASSSGLAGGPISDTQYF. The CDR3 DNA sequence: TGCGCCAGCAGCTCCGGACTAGCGGGGGGGCCGATCTCAGATACGCAGTATTTT.

In this sample, this clone turned up once. V is TRBV30 and J is TRBJ2-2, with TRBD1 matching 9 bases. Trimming cost V 3 bases and J 5 bases; bases outside gene matches: 7. The CDR3 consists of 15 residues. Germline V lookup: CDR1 GTSNPN, CDR2 SVGIG (reference sequence). For the CDR3, the DNA is TGTGCCTGGAGCAGGGACAGGGCGGGTACCGGGGAGCTGTTTTTT. Its protein is CAWSRDRAGTGELFF.

The V gene is TRBV18, the J gene TRBJ1-1, with TRBD1 matching 9 bases. The CDR3 loop spans 15 amino acids. With V trimmed by 6 bases and J by 0 bases, 5 bases remained unmatched. Germline V gene lookup returns CDR1 KGHSH and CDR2 LQKENI. The CDR3, as DNA: TGTGCCAGCTCTTTACAGGGGGCCTTGAACACTGAAGCTTTCTTT. It translates to CASSLQGALNTEAFF.

This chain uses TRBV6-6 with TRBJ1-2, with 9 bases that match TRBD1. The CDR3 sequence is 14 residues long. Per germline, CDR1 MNHNY and CDR2 SVGAGI (reference sequence). J was trimmed by 7 bases and V by 8 bases; bases with no gene match: 11. CDR3 in amino acids: CASSTGTGKVGYTF. The CDR3 bases are TGTGCCAGCTCAACCGGGACAGGGAAGGTTGGCTACACCTTC.